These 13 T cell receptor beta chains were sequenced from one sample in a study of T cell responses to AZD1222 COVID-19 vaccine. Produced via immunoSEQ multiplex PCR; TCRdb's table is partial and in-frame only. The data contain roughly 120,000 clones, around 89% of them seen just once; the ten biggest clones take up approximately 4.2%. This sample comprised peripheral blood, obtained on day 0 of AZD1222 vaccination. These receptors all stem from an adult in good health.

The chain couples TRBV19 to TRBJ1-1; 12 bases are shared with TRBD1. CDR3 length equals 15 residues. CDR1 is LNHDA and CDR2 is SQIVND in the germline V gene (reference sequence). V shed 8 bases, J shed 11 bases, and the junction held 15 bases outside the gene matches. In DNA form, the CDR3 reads TGTGCCAGTCAAGAGCCGGGACAGGGGGCGTCGGGGGCTTTCTTT. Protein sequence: CASQEPGQGASGAFF.

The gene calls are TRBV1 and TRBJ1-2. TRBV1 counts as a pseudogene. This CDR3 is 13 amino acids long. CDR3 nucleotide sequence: TGCACCAGCAGCCAAGATTCTCGGTGGGGCTACACCTTC. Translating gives CTSSQDSRWGYTF.

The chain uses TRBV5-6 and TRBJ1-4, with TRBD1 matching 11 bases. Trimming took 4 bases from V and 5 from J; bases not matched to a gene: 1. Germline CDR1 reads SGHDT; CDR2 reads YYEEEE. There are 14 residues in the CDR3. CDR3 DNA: TGTGCCAGCAGCCGGACAGGGGGCAATGAAAAACTGTTTTTT. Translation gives CASSRTGGNEKLFF.

CDR3 nucleotides: TGTGCCAGCAGTTTATACGGGTCTAAGTTGGATGAGCAGTTCTTC. As protein: CASSLYGSKLDEQFF. This chain joins TRBV28 and TRBJ2-1, with unresolved D. V was pared by 1 base and J by 8 bases, with 15 bases between. Looked up from germline, CDR1 is MDHEN and CDR2 is SYDVKM. The CDR3 contains 15 residues.

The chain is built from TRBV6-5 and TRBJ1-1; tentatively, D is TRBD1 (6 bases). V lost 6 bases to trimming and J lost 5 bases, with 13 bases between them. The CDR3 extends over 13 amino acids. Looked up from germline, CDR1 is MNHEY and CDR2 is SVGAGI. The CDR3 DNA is TGTGCCAGCAGCTCACCAGGGGCTACTGAAGCTTTCTTT. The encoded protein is CASSSPGATEAFF.

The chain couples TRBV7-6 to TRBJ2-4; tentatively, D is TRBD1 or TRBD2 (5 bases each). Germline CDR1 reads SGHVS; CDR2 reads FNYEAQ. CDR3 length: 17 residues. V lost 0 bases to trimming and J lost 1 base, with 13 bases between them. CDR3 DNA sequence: TGTGCCAGCAGCTTAGCATATGGGACCAGGGCCAAAAACATTCAGTACTTC. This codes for CASSLAYGTRAKNIQYF.

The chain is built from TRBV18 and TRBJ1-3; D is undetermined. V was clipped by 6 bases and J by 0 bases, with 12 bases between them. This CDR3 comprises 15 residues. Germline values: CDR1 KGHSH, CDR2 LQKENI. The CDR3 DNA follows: TGTGCCAGCTCCCCCGGGCCGGGCTCTGGAAACACCATATATTTT. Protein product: CASSPGPGSGNTIYF.

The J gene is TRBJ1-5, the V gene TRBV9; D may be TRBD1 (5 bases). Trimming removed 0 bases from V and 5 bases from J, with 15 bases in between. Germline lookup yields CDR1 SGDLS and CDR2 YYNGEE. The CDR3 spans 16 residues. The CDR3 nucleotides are TGTGCCAGCAGCGTAGTTTTGAGGGACGGATATCAGCCCCAGCATTTT. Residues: CASSVVLRDGYQPQHF.

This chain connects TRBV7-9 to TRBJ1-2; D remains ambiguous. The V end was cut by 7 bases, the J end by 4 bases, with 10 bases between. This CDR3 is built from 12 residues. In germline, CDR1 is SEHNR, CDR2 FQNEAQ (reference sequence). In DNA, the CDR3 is TGTGCCAGCACTAAGGAAACCTATGGCTACACCTTC. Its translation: CASTKETYGYTF.

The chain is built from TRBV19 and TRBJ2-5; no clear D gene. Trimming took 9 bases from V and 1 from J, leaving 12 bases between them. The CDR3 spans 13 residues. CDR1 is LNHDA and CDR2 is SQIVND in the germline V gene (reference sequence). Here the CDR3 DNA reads TGTGCCAGCGCGGCGGAACTCCAAGAGACCCAGTACTTC. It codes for CASAAELQETQYF.

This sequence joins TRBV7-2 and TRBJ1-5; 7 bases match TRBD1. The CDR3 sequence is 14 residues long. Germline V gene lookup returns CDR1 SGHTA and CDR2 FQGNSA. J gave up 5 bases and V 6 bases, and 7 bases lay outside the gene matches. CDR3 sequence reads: CASSRQGSDQPQHF. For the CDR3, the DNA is TGTGCCAGCAGTAGACAGGGTTCGGATCAGCCCCAGCATTTT.

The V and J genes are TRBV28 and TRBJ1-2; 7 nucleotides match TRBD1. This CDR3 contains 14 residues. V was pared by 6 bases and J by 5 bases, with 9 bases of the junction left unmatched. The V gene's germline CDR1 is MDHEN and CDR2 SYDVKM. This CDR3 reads CASSAGGDKYGYTF. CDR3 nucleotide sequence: TGTGCCAGCAGCGCAGGGGGGGATAAGTATGGCTACACCTTC.

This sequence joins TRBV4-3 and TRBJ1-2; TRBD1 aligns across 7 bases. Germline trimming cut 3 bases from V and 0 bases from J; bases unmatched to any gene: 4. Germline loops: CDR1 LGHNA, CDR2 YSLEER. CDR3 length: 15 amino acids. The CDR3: CASSQDGQANYGYTF. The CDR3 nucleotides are TGCGCCAGCAGCCAGGACGGACAGGCTAACTATGGCTACACCTTC.